This T cell receptor beta chain is drawn from a study of OX40 agonist ivuxolimab in advanced cancers. At the level of the study: An agonistic anti-OX40 (CD134) antibody, ivuxolimab, was used to treat the patients. Males comprised approximately 81% of the group, whose mean age was about 62 years (range roughly 23 to 80). Broader study findings: What antigens the expanded peripheral T cells recognized was never established.

The count of this clone is one. Its antigen is currently unknown. The CDR3 is 14 residues long. With 3 bases removed from V and 1 base from J, the gap between germline ends came to 7 bases. Germline V lookup: CDR1 SEHNR, CDR2 FQNEAQ (reference sequence). The assay was immunoSEQ multiplex PCR, and TCRdb's table has in-frame clones only and misses some. The repertoire holds about 69,000 clones, with roughly 90% as singletons. Sampled blood was obtained at baseline, cycle 4 day 1, and cycle 7 day 1. The source is an adult with an advanced solid tumor such as melanoma, head and neck, liver or kidney cancer. The V and J genes are TRBV7-9 and TRBJ1-5; D not resolved. Sequences were derived from CD4+ or CD8+ T cells sorted from blood, sampled in a trial of the OX40 agonist ivuxolimab. The CDR3: CASSFAGSNQPQHF. CDR3 DNA: TGTGCCAGCAGCTTCGCTGGGAGCAATCAGCCCCAGCATTTT. Combining the CDR3 with reference TRBV7-9 and TRBJ1-5 gives the whole variable domain DTGVSQNPRHKITKRGQNVTFRCDPISEHNRLYWYRQTLGQGPEFLTYFQNEAQLEKSRLLSDRFSAERPKGSFSTLEIQRTEQGDSAMYLCASSFAGSNQPQHFGDGTRLSIL.